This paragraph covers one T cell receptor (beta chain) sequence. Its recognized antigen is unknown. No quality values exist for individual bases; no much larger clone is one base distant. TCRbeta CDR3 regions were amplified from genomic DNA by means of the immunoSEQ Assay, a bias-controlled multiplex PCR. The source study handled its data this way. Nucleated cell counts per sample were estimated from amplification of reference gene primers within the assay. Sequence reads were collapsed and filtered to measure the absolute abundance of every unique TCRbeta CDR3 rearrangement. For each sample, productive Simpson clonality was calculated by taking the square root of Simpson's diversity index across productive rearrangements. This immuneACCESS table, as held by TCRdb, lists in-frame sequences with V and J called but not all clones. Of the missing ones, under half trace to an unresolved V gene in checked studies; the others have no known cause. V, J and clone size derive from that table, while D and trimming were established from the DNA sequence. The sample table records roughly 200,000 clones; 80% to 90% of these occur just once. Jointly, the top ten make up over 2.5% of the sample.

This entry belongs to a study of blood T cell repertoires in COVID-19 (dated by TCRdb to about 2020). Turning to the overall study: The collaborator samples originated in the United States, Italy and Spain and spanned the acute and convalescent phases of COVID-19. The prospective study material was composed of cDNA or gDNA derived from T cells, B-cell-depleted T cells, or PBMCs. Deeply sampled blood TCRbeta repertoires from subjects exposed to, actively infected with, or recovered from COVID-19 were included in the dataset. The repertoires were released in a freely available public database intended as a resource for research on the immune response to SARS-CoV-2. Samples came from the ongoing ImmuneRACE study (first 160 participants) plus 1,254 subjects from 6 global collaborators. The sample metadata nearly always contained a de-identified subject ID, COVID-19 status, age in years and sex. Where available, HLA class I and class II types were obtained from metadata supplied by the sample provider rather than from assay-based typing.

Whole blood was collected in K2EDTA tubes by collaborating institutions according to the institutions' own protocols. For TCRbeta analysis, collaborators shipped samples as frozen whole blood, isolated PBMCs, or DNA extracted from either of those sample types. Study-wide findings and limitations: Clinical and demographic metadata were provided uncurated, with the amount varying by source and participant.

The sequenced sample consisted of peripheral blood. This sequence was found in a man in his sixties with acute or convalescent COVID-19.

This receptor has the CDR3 CASARDRGEKLFF. The DNA sequence is TGTGCCAGTGCCCGGGACAGGGGTGAAAAACTGTTTTTT. The receptor chain draws on TRBV19 and TRBJ1-4, and 10 junction bases match TRBD1. The CDR3, cysteine through phenylalanine, is 13 amino acids long. Only CDR3 DNA remains: 39 bases, in frame from the first base. The germline V gene (reference sequence) provides CDR1 LNHDA and CDR2 SQIVND. Clipping removes 8 bases from V and 7 bases from J, with 4 as the unmatched junction base count. This CDR3, with the reference TRBV19 and TRBJ1-4 proteins standing in past its ends, gives the full variable domain DGGITQSPKYLFRKEGQNVTLSCEQNLNHDAMYWYRQDPGQGLRLIYYSQIVNDFQKGDIAEGYSVSREKKESFPLTVTSAQKNPTAFYLCASARDRGEKLFFGSGTQLSVL.